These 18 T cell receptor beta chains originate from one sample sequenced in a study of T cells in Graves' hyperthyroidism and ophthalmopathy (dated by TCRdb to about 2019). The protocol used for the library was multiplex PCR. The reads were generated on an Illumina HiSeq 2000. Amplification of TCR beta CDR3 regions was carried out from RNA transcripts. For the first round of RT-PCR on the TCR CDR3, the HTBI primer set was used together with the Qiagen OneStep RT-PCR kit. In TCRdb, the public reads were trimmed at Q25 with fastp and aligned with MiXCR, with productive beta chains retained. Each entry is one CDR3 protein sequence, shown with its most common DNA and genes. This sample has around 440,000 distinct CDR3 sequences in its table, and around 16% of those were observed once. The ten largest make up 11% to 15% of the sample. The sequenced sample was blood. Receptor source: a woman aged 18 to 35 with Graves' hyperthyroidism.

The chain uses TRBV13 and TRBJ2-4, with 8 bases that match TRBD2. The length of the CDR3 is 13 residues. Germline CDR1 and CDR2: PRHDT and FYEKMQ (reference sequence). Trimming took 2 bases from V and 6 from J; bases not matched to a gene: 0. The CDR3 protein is CASSLSGGNIQYF. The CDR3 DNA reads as TGTGCCAGCAGCTTAAGCGGGGGAAACATTCAGTACTTC.

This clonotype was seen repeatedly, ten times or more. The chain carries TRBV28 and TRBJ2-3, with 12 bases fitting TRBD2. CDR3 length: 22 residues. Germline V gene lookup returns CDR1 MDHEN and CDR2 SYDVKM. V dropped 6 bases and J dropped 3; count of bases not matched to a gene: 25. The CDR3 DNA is TGTGCCAGCAGCACCGGGACAGAGGGATCAGCGCTAGCGGGAGGGTGGACAGATACGCAGTATTTT. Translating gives CASSTGTEGSALAGGWTDTQYF.

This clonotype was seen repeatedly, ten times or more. The CDR3 loop is CASSLTSGGRKETQYF. CDR3 DNA sequence: TGTGCCAGCAGCCTGACTAGCGGGGGTAGAAAAGAGACCCAGTACTTC. V usage is TRBV12-3 or TRBV12-4 and J usage is TRBJ2-5, with TRBD2 matching over 12 bases. With 6 bases clipped from V and 3 bases from J, the junction kept 8 bases outside the gene matches. There are 16 residues in the CDR3.

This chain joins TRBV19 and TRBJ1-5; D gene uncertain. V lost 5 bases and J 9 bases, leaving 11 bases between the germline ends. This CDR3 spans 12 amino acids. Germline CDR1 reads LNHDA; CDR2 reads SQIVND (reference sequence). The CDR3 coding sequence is TGTGCCAGTAGTTCGGACGGAGGGCCCCAGCATTTT. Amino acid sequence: CASSSDGGPQHF.

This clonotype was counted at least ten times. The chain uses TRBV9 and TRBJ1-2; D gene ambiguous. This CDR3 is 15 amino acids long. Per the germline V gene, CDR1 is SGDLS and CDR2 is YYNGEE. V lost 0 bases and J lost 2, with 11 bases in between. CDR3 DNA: TGTGCCAGCAGCGTAGACGGCACCGTCAACTATGGCTACACCTTC. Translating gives CASSVDGTVNYGYTF.

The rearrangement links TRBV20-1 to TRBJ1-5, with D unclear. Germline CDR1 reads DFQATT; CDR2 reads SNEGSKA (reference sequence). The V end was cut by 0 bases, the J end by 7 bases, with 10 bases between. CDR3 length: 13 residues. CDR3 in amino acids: CSARDEVRQPQHF. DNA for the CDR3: TGCAGTGCTAGAGATGAGGTCAGACAGCCCCAGCATTTT.

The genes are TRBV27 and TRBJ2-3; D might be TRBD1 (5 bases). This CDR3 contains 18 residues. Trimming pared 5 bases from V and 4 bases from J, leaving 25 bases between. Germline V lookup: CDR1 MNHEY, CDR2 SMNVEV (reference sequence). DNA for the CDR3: TGTGCCAGCAGTGATCCTACCCTTGGGCAGGGTGGTTCAGATACGCAGTATTTT. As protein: CASSDPTLGQGGSDTQYF.

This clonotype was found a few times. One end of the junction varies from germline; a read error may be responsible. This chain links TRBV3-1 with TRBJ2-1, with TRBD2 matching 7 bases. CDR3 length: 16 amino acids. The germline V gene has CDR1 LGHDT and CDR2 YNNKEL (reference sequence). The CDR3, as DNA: TGTGCCAACAGCCAAGGCGGCGGGAGCGCCTACAATGAGCAGTTCTTC. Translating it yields CANSQGGGSAYNEQFF.

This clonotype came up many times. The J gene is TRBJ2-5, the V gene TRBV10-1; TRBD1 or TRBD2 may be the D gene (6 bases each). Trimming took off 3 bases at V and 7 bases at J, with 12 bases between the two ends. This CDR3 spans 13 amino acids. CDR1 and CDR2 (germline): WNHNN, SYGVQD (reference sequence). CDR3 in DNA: TGCGCCAGCAGTGAAACAGGGCGGGGGACCCAGTACTTC. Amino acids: CASSETGRGTQYF.

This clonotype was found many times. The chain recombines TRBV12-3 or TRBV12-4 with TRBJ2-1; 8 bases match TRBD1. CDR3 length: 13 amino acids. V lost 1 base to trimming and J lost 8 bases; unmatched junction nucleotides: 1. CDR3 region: CASSLVQGDEQFF. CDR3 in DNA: TGTGCCAGCAGTTTAGTACAGGGGGATGAGCAGTTCTTC.

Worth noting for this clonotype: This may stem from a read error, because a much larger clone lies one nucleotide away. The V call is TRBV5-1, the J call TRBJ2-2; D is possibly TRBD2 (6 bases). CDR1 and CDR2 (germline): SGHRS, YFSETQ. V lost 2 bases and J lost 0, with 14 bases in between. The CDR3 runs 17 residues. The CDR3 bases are TGCGCCAGCAGCTTCAATAGCGGACGATCGAACACCGGGGAGCTGTTTTTT. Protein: CASSFNSGRSNTGELFF.

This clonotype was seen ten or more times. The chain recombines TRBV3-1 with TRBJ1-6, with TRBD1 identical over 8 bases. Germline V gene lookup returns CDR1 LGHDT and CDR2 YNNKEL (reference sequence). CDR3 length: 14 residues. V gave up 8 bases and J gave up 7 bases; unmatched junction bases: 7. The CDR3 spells CASERQGPNSPLHF. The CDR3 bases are TGTGCCAGCGAAAGACAGGGGCCAAATTCACCCCTCCACTTT.

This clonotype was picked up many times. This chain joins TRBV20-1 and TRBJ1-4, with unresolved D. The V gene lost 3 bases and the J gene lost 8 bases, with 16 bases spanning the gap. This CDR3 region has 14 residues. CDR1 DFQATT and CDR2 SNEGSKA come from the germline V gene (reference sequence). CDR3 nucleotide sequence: TGCAGTGCTAGTTTGCAGGACCTTACCGAAAAACTGTTTTTT. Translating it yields CSASLQDLTEKLFF.

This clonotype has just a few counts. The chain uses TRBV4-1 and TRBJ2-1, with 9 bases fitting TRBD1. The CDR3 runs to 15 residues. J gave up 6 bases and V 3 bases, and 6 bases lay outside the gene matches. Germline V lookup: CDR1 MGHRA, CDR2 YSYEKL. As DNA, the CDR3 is TGCGCCAGCAGCCAGGACAGGGGACTGCTCAATGAGCAGTTCTTC. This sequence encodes CASSQDRGLLNEQFF.

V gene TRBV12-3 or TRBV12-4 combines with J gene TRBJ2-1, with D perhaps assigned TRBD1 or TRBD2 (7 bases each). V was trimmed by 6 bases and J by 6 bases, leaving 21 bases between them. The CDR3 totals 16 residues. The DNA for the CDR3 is TGTGCCAGCAGGAGACAGGGCGGGAGCTACCTCAATGAGCAGTTCTTC. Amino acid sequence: CASRRQGGSYLNEQFF.

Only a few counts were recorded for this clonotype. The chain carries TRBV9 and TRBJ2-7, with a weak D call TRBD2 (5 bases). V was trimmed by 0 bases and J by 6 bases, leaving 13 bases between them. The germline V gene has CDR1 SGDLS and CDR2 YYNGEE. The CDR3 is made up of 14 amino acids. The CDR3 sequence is CASSVAEGRPEQYF. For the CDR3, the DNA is TGTGCCAGCAGCGTAGCAGAGGGCCGACCCGAGCAGTACTTC.

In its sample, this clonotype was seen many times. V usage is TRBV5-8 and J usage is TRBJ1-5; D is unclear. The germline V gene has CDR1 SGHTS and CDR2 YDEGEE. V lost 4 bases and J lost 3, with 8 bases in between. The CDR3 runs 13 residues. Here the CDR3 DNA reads TGTGCCAGCAGCCAGACACCCAATCAGCCCCAGCATTTT. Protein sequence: CASSQTPNQPQHF.

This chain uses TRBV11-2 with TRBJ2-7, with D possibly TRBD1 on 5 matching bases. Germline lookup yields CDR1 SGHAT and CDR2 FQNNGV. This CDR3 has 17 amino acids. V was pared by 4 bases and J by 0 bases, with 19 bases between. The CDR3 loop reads CASSSVNSGLSSYEQYF. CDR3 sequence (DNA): TGTGCCAGCAGCTCAGTGAATTCAGGGTTAAGCTCCTACGAGCAGTACTTC.